Each of the 31 T cell receptor beta chains below was sequenced from the same sample in a study of beta chain features in type 1 diabetes. Study-level findings and limits: People with Type 1 diabetes carried modestly yet significantly shorter TCRB CDR3s in all four CD4+ subsets.

What these receptors recognize is not known. The investigators reverse transcribed all of the isolated RNA, so they sequenced expressed TCRB transcripts. The protocol was immunoSEQ multiplex PCR, while the TCRdb copy is restricted to in-frame clones and leaves out a portion. The data show about 660,000 clones, around an eighth seen once. The sequencing input was naive CD4+ T cells from blood. The receptor source for this set is a man between 18 and 29 years old with type 1 diabetes.

The rearrangement uses TRBV2 and TRBJ2-5; D is undetermined. Looked up from germline, CDR1 is SNHLY and CDR2 is FYNNEI. Trimming took off 6 bases at V and 5 bases at J, with 13 bases between the two ends. This CDR3 is 13 amino acids long. Here the CDR3 reads CASRETRTETQYF. DNA of the CDR3: TGTGCCAGCAGGGAAACACGTACGGAGACCCAGTACTTC. Full variable domain (outside the CDR3, taken from reference TRBV2 and TRBJ2-5): EPEVTQTPSHQVTQMGQEVILRCVPISNHLYFYWYRQILGQKVEFLVSFYNNEISEKSEIFDDQFSVERPDGSNFTLKIRSTKLEDSAMYFCASRETRTETQYFGPGTRLLVL.

The chain carries TRBV5-8 and TRBJ2-6; a possible D gene is TRBD1 (6 bases). This CDR3 is 15 amino acids long. Germline loops: CDR1 SGHTS, CDR2 YDEGEE. Trimming left V 2 bases short and J 0 bases short, with 6 bases between. CDR3 nucleotide sequence: TGTGCCAGCAGCTTACAGGGCTCTGGGGCCAACGTCCTGACTTTC. Translation gives CASSLQGSGANVLTF.

This clone has just a few counts. The CDR3 loop reads CAWSRDRGHEQYF. CDR3 nucleotide sequence: TGTGCCTGGAGCCGGGACAGGGGGCACGAGCAGTACTTC. This chain links TRBV30 with TRBJ2-7; TRBD1 matches at 12 bases. The CDR3 consists of 13 residues. The V gene's germline CDR1 is GTSNPN and CDR2 SVGIG (reference sequence). V was pared by 3 bases and J by 5 bases, with 2 bases of the junction left unmatched.

V and J are TRBV5-6 and TRBJ2-5; D is ambiguous. There are 12 residues in the CDR3. Germline V lookup: CDR1 SGHDT, CDR2 YYEEEE. Deletions cut 7 bases from V and 1 base from J, with 8 bases between. Written as DNA, the CDR3 is TGTGCCAGCTCACAGATCCAAGAGACCCAGTACTTC. Its translation is CASSQIQETQYF.

V gene TRBV12-5 combines with J gene TRBJ2-5; D is ambiguous. V was clipped by 1 base and J by 2 bases, with 5 bases between them. CDR3 length: 13 residues. Looked up from germline, CDR1 is LGHNT and CDR2 is FRNRAP. CDR3 sequence (DNA): TGTGCTAGTGGTTTGGGGGGTCAAGAGACCCAGTACTTC. Residues: CASGLGGQETQYF.

This clone was seen more than once but under ten times. This chain uses TRBV9 with TRBJ2-1; no reliable D call. The V and J ends lost 5 bases and 0 bases respectively, with 18 bases between them. The germline CDR1 and CDR2 sequences are SGDLS and YYNGEE. This CDR3 region has 17 residues. DNA of the CDR3: TGTGCCAGCAGTTCAGACGGATCAAGTTTCTCCTACAATGAGCAGTTCTTC. This encodes CASSSDGSSFSYNEQFF.

The rearrangement links TRBV5-6 to TRBJ1-2; D remains unclear. Germline V gene data show CDR1 as SGHDT and CDR2 as YYEEEE. This CDR3 is 14 amino acids long. Trimming took 4 bases from V and 2 from J, leaving 12 bases between them. In DNA, the CDR3 is TGTGCCAGCAGCCGGAAGGGAGGCAACTATGGCTACACCTTC. As protein: CASSRKGGNYGYTF. Full variable domain (remainder filled in from reference TRBV5-6 and TRBJ1-2): DAGVTQSPTHLIKTRGQQVTLRCSPKSGHDTVSWYQQALGQGPQFIFQYYEEEERQRGNFPDRFSGHQFPNYSSELNVNALLLGDSALYLCASSRKGGNYGYTFGSGTRLTVV.

This chain joins TRBV30 and TRBJ2-1; D could derive from TRBD1 or TRBD2 (5 bases each). Deletions cut 1 base from V and 0 bases from J, with 13 bases between. From germline, CDR1 is GTSNPN and CDR2 SVGIG (reference sequence). This CDR3 is built from 16 residues. In DNA form, the CDR3 reads TGTGCCTGGAGTGGTACGGGGCCGAGCTCCTACAATGAGCAGTTCTTC. It is translated as CAWSGTGPSSYNEQFF.

This clone was picked up a small number of times. The chain recombines TRBV10-3 with TRBJ2-7, with 8 bases that match TRBD2. Per the germline V gene, CDR1 is ENHRY and CDR2 is SYGVKD. CDR3 length: 15 residues. V shed 3 bases and J 7 bases; nucleotides not matched to a gene: 11. The DNA of the CDR3 is TGTGCCATCAGTGACCTACTAGCGGCCTCGGGGGAGCAGTACTTC. This encodes CAISDLLAASGEQYF.

This clone was seen a handful of times. The rearrangement uses TRBV30 and TRBJ1-5; TRBD1 is a possible D gene (5 bases). The germline V gene has CDR1 GTSNPN and CDR2 SVGIG (reference sequence). Trimming removed 4 bases at V and 5 bases at J, with 12 bases between. The CDR3 length is 13 residues. This CDR3 reads CAWTPGFDQPQHF. The CDR3 DNA reads TGTGCCTGGACCCCAGGGTTCGATCAGCCCCAGCATTTT. Using reference TRBV30 and TRBJ1-5 for the parts outside the CDR3, the full variable domain is SQTIHQWPATLVQPVGSPLSLECTVEGTSNPNLYWYRQAAGRGLQLLFYSVGIGQISSEVPQNLSASRPQDRQFILSSKKLLLSDSGFYLCAWTPGFDQPQHFGDGTRLSIL.

There are a few counts of this clone. The chain combines TRBV19 with TRBJ2-1, with 7 bases identical to TRBD2. The CDR3 sequence is 18 residues long. V was pared by 3 bases and J by 7 bases, with 18 bases of the junction left unmatched. Germline values: CDR1 LNHDA, CDR2 SQIVND (reference sequence). The CDR3 region is CASSILTGRGEGTNEQFF. The DNA of the CDR3 is TGTGCCAGTAGTATTCTGACGGGGCGTGGGGAGGGGACGAATGAGCAGTTCTTC.

This chain connects TRBV2 to TRBJ1-5, with D possibly being TRBD1 (5 bases). The CDR3 runs to 13 residues. V was cut by 7 bases and J by 6 bases, with 13 bases left in between. Germline V gene sequence: CDR1 SNHLY, CDR2 FYNNEI. The CDR3 region is CASIQGVTQPQHF. The CDR3 region has the DNA TGTGCCAGCATCCAAGGGGTCACTCAGCCCCAGCATTTT.

The chain has TRBV28 and TRBJ2-7, with TRBD2 identical over 8 bases. V lost 8 bases to trimming and J lost 0 bases; unmatched junction nucleotides: 9. The CDR3 is made up of 15 amino acids. Germline V gene lookup returns CDR1 MDHEN and CDR2 SYDVKM. The DNA of the CDR3 is TGTGCCAGCGCAGGGCCCGGGACTAGCTCCTACGAGCAGTACTTC. Protein: CASAGPGTSSYEQYF.

The chain is built from TRBV10-3 and TRBJ2-1, with TRBD1 identical over 7 bases. Trimming cost V 5 bases and J 3 bases; bases outside gene matches: 4. Germline V lookup: CDR1 ENHRY, CDR2 SYGVKD. The CDR3 length is 14 residues. The CDR3 loop reads CAISKDRIYNEQFF. The CDR3 DNA sequence: TGTGCCATCAGTAAGGACAGGATCTACAATGAGCAGTTCTTC.

This sequence joins TRBV29-1 and TRBJ1-1; TRBD1 agrees at 8 bases. Losses at the gene ends were 6 bases for V and 11 bases for J; bases not matched to a gene: 5. The CDR3 contains 10 residues. Germline V gene sequence: CDR1 SQVTM, CDR2 ANQGSEA. CDR3 amino acids: CSVKDRVAFF. The CDR3 DNA follows: TGCAGCGTAAAGGACAGGGTTGCTTTCTTT.

This clone was seen a few times. The gene calls are TRBV6-1 and TRBJ1-2; the D gene is possibly TRBD1 (6 bases). The CDR3 sequence is 14 residues long. V was pared by 4 bases and J by 0 bases, with 9 bases between. Germline CDR1 and CDR2: MNHNS and SASEGT. CDR3 nucleotide sequence: TGTGCCAGCAGTGGGTGGACAGCTAACTATGGCTACACCTTC. The encoded protein is CASSGWTANYGYTF.

The chain employs TRBV11-2 and TRBJ1-1, with D possibly being TRBD1 (6 bases). V was cut by 6 bases and J by 7 bases, with 15 bases left in between. Per germline, CDR1 SGHAT and CDR2 FQNNGV. The CDR3 totals 13 residues. Here the CDR3 reads CASRSTGTSEAFF. In DNA form, the CDR3 reads TGTGCCAGCAGATCGACCGGGACAAGTGAAGCTTTCTTT.

This clone has only a few counts. This chain uses TRBV5-7 with TRBJ2-7; D uncertain. TRBV5-7 qualifies as an ORF whose function is uncertain. The CDR3 is 14 residues long. The V end lost 0 bases, the J end lost 1 base, and 8 bases lay between the germline ends. The CDR3 DNA reads TGTGCCAGCAGCTTGGCGTCTGCGTCCTACGAGCAGTACTTC. This codes for CASSLASASYEQYF.

This clone was detected only a few times. The chain joins TRBV29-1 to TRBJ1-4, with no clear D. The CDR3 is made up of 12 amino acids. Germline loops: CDR1 SQVTM, CDR2 ANQGSEA. V lost 4 bases and J lost 5, with 8 bases in between. CDR3 amino acids: CSVGAENEKLFF. The CDR3 DNA follows: TGCAGCGTTGGGGCAGAGAATGAAAAACTGTTTTTT.

This clone was observed a few times. The CDR3 here is CASSGSLAAGGDTQYF. CDR3 DNA: TGCGCCAGCAGTGGTTCCCTAGCGGCCGGCGGGGATACGCAGTATTTT. V is TRBV10-2 and J is TRBJ2-3; 7 bases match TRBD2. The ends lost 4 bases at V and 6 bases at J; junction bases unmatched: 13. This CDR3 region has 16 residues. Germline CDR1 is WSHSY and CDR2 is SAAADI.

This clone was recorded at least ten times. The chain carries TRBV10-3 and TRBJ2-1; 9 bases fit TRBD2. Germline V lookup: CDR1 ENHRY, CDR2 SYGVKD. With V trimmed by 4 bases and J by 6 bases, 7 bases remained unmatched. The CDR3 is made up of 15 amino acids. DNA for the CDR3: TGTGCCATCAGTGGCAGTAGCGGGAGAAGCAATGAGCAGTTCTTC. It encodes CAISGSSGRSNEQFF.

This clone was found a few times. This chain's CDR3 is CASSSPTRVSTDTQYF. The CDR3 DNA is TGTGCCAGCAGCTCGCCAACCAGGGTGAGCACAGATACGCAGTATTTT. This chain uses TRBV7-9 with TRBJ2-3, with D perhaps TRBD1 (5 bases). V was pared by 4 bases and J by 0 bases, with 14 bases between. This CDR3 region has 16 residues. Germline V gives CDR1 SEHNR, CDR2 FQNEAQ (reference sequence).

V usage is TRBV30 and J usage is TRBJ1-1; a weak D match, TRBD1 (6 bases). The CDR3 consists of 14 residues. Germline CDR1 GTSNPN, CDR2 SVGIG (reference sequence). V was clipped by 2 bases and J by 10 bases, with 20 bases between them. Here the CDR3 DNA reads TGTGCCTGGAGTCTGACAGGAGGCTTTCGAGCAGCTTTCTTT. Protein sequence: CAWSLTGGFRAAFF.

The chain joins TRBV30 to TRBJ1-1; D is uncertain. Trimming removed 3 bases at V and 8 bases at J, with 10 bases between. This CDR3 has 11 amino acids. Germline V gives CDR1 GTSNPN, CDR2 SVGIG (reference sequence). CDR3 DNA: TGTGCCTGGAGGTCTTCGGGAGAAGCTTTCTTT. Protein: CAWRSSGEAFF.

V and J are TRBV30 and TRBJ1-5; D remains unclear. Germline values: CDR1 GTSNPN, CDR2 SVGIG (reference sequence). Between the trimmed V and J ends, which lost 7 bases and 3 bases, there was a span of 13 bases. This CDR3 has 13 amino acids. The CDR3 here is CASQGPFNQPQHF. DNA for the CDR3: TGTGCCTCGCAAGGACCCTTCAATCAGCCCCAGCATTTT.

The chain combines TRBV7-9 with TRBJ2-7, with D maybe TRBD2 (5 bases). V gave up 5 bases and J gave up 7 bases, with 12 bases separating them. From germline, CDR1 is SEHNR and CDR2 FQNEAQ (reference sequence). The CDR3 covers 12 residues. CDR3 sequence reads: CASSPEWREQYF. In nucleotides, the CDR3 is TGTGCCAGCAGCCCCGAGTGGAGGGAGCAGTACTTC.

This clone was detected a few times. This chain connects TRBV18 to TRBJ1-3, with a weak D call TRBD1 (5 bases). Germline V CDR1 and CDR2: KGHSH, LQKENI. The CDR3 loop spans 15 amino acids. The ends were cut back, 6 bases at V and 0 bases at J, with 12 bases in the middle. The CDR3 DNA reads as TGTGCCAGCTCTCTCAGGGTTATCTCTGGAAACACCATATATTTT. Protein product: CASSLRVISGNTIYF.

This clone was detected only a few times. This chain links TRBV27 with TRBJ2-7, with D perhaps TRBD1 or TRBD2 (5 bases each). There are 12 residues in the CDR3. Germline lookup yields CDR1 MNHEY and CDR2 SMNVEV (reference sequence). V lost 5 bases and J 5 bases, leaving 10 bases between the germline ends. The CDR3 DNA follows: TGTGCCAGCAGTGCAAGAGGGGACGAGCAGTACTTC. Protein sequence: CASSARGDEQYF.

This clone has more than one count but fewer than ten. V gene TRBV28 combines with J gene TRBJ1-1, with D uncertain. CDR1 MDHEN and CDR2 SYDVKM come from the germline V gene. The length of the CDR3 is 14 residues. V lost 5 bases to trimming and J lost 7 bases, with 17 bases between them. The CDR3, as DNA: TGTGCCAGCAGTGCCTCACTTGGAGGAGGTGAAGCTTTCTTT. Encoded protein: CASSASLGGGEAFF.

This clone was seen only a few times. The CDR3 DNA follows: TGCAGCGTTCTCAGTGCCCAGGGGGGGATTCAGCCCCAGCATTTT. Residues: CSVLSAQGGIQPQHF. The chain is built from TRBV29-1 and TRBJ1-5, with 7 positions matching TRBD1. V shed 5 bases and J 6 bases; nucleotides not matched to a gene: 13. CDR3 size: 15 residues. Germline CDR1 SQVTM, CDR2 ANQGSEA.

The rearrangement joins TRBV5-1 to TRBJ2-7; TRBD2 is a possible D gene (6 bases). V was pared by 4 bases and J by 3 bases, with 14 bases between. The CDR3 length is 14 residues. Germline values: CDR1 SGHRS, CDR2 YFSETQ. In DNA, the CDR3 is TGCGCCAGCAGCCATCCCGGGGGAGACTACGAGCAGTACTTC. This translates into CASSHPGGDYEQYF.